This passage covers 3 T cell receptor beta chains from one sample sequenced in a study of cytomegalovirus exposure and HLA in healthy donors. The PCR used 60 Vbeta and 13 Jbeta primers. The repertoire was sequenced with immunoSEQ multiplex PCR; TCRdb's copy has only in-frame clones and lacks some. The sample shows some 150,000 clones, 76% of them seen only once. Sequenced material: PBMCs. These receptors were taken from a female donor in good health and CMV-seronegative.

This rearrangement joins TRBV27 to TRBJ2-2, with a weak D call TRBD2 (6 bases). Trimming removed 2 bases at V and 7 bases at J, with 11 bases between. CDR3 length: 14 amino acids. Germline CDR1 reads MNHEY; CDR2 reads SMNVEV (reference sequence). CDR3 amino acids: CASSLQGGRGELFF. CDR3 DNA: TGTGCCAGCAGTTTACAGGGAGGCCGCGGGGAGCTGTTTTTT.

The chain links TRBV19 to TRBJ1-1, with a possible D match to TRBD1 (5 bases). The germline CDR1 and CDR2 sequences are LNHDA and SQIVND (reference sequence). The CDR3 sequence is 14 residues long. The V gene lost 8 bases and the J gene lost 4 bases, with 17 bases spanning the gap. The CDR3 protein is CASERPIQGTEAFF. The CDR3 bases are TGTGCCAGTGAGAGGCCAATTCAGGGCACTGAAGCTTTCTTT.

This rearrangement joins TRBV6-1 to TRBJ2-3, with D tentatively TRBD2 (5 bases). V was pared by 5 bases and J by 6 bases, with 12 bases between. The CDR3 length is 13 residues. CDR1 is MNHNS, CDR2 SASEGT, per germline. In DNA form, the CDR3 reads TGTGCCAGCAGTCAGCAACGCGGGGATACGCAGTATTTT. It codes for CASSQQRGDTQYF.